The present T cell receptor (beta chain) was sequenced within a study of Graves' ophthalmopathy and Graves' hyperthyroidism. The sequenced template was RNA, covering the TCR beta CDR3 region. Second-round multiplex PCR followed a first-round RT-PCR using HTBI primers. From the multiplex PCR reads, TCRdb called clonotypes with MiXCR, one entry per CDR3 protein. Of around 670,000 distinct CDR3 sequences in the sample, roughly two fifths are singletons; the top ten hold about 40%. Germline CDR1 reads LGHNA; CDR2 reads YSLEER. The CDR3 loop spans 16 amino acids. V trimming: 2 bases; J trimming: 6 bases; junction bases outside the gene matches: 9. The diagnostic workup employed clinical symptoms, serum thyroxine, TRAb, thyroid ultrasound and orbital computed tomography. This clonotype was found a few times.

The V gene is TRBV4-3, the J gene TRBJ2-7; TRBD2 matches 11 bases. The clonotype was recovered from an adult man with Graves' ophthalmopathy. Material: peripheral blood. The CDR3 protein is CASSQLLAGEGREQYF. CDR3 DNA sequence: TGCGCCAGCAGCCAACTACTAGCGGGAGAGGGCCGCGAGCAGTACTTC.